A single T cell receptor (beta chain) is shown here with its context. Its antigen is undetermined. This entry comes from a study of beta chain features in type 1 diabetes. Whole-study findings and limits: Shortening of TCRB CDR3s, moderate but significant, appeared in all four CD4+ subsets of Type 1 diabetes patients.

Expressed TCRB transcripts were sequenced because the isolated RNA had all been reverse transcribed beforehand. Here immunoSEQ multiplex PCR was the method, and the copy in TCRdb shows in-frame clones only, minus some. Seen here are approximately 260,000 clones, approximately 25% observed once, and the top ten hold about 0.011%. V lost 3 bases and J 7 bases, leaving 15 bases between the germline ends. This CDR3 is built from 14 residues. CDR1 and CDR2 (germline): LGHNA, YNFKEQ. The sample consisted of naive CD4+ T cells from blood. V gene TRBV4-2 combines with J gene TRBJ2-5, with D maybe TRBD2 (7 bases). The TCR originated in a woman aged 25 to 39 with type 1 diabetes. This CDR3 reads CASSQKGGRWTQYF. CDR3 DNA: TGTGCCAGCAGCCAGAAGGGGGGGCGGTGGACCCAGTACTTC.